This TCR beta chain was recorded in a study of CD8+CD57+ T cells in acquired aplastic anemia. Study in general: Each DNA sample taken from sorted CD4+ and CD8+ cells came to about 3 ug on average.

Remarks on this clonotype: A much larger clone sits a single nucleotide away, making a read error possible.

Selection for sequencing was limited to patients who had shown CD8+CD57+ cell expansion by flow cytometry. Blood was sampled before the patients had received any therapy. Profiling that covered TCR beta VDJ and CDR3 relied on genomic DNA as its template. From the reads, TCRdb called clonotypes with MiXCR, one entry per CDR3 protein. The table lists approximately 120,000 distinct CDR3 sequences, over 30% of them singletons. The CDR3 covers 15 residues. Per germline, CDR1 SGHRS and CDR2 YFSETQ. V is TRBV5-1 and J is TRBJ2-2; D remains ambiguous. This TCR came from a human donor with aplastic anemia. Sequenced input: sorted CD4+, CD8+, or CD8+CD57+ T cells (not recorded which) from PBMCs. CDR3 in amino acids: CAGSLGFTNTGELFF. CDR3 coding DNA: TGCGCCGGCAGCTTGGGTTTTACGAACACCGGGGAGCTGTTTTTT.